The 4 T cell receptor beta chains listed next were all sequenced from one sample in a study of T cell repertoires and HLA-DP antigens. These receptors' targets are unknown. TCRdb's copy holds only in-frame clones and misses some; the assay was immunoSEQ multiplex PCR. The data contain 55,000 to 80,000 clones, around 77% of them singletons. Sequencing was carried out using CD4+ T cells from PBMCs. These receptors all come from a man in his 60s in good health and CMV-seronegative.

A few counts support this clone. The chain is built from TRBV6-5 and TRBJ1-6, with TRBD1 matching 7 bases. Germline loops: CDR1 MNHEY, CDR2 SVGAGI. The CDR3 is made up of 13 amino acids. After removal of 11 bases from V and 5 bases from J, the junction contained 6 bases not matched to a gene. The CDR3 loop reads CAATGTDNSPLHF. The DNA for the CDR3 is TGTGCCGCAACCGGGACAGATAATTCACCCCTCCACTTT.

The J gene is TRBJ1-6, the V gene TRBV15; D is uncertain. The CDR3 runs 15 residues. Germline CDR1 is LNHNV and CDR2 is YYDKDF (reference sequence). V was pared by 0 bases and J by 14 bases, with 17 bases between. The CDR3 nucleotides read TGTGCCACCAGCAGAGATCGGACCTCGGGTCGGGCCCTCCACTTT. This codes for CATSRDRTSGRALHF.

The chain recombines TRBV30 with TRBJ1-1; D remains ambiguous. The CDR3 is 14 residues long. Germline V gene data show CDR1 as GTSNPN and CDR2 as SVGIG (reference sequence). Trimming took off 3 bases at V and 7 bases at J, with 18 bases between the two ends. Here the CDR3 reads CAWRSAATNLEAFF. The CDR3 DNA sequence: TGTGCCTGGAGAAGTGCAGCTACAAATCTTGAAGCTTTCTTT.

The chain links TRBV14 to TRBJ1-4, with no clear D. Trimming shortened V by 0 bases and J by 8 bases, and 4 bases separated the two germline ends. CDR1 is SGHDN and CDR2 is FVKESK in the germline V gene. This CDR3 comprises 12 residues. The CDR3 DNA follows: TGTGCCAGCAGCCAAGATAGGGAAAAACTGTTTTTT. This gives the protein CASSQDREKLFF. Using reference TRBV14 and TRBJ1-4 for the parts outside the CDR3, the full variable domain is EAGVTQFPSHSVIEKGQTVTLRCDPISGHDNLYWYRRVMGKEIKFLLHFVKESKQDESGMPNNRFLAERTGGTYSTLKVQPAELEDSGVYFCASSQDREKLFFGSGTQLSVL.